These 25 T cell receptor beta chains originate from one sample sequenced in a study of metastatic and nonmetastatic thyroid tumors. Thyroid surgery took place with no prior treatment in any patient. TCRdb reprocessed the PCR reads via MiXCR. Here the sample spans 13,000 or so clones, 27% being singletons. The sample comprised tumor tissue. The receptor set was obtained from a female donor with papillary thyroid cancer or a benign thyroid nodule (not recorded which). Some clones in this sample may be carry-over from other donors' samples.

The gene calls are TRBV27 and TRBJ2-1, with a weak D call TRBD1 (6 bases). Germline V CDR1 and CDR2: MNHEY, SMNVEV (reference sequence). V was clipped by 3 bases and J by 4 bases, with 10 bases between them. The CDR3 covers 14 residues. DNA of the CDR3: TGTGCCAGCAGTTTGATGGGGACATACAATGAGCAGTTCTTC. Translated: CASSLMGTYNEQFF.

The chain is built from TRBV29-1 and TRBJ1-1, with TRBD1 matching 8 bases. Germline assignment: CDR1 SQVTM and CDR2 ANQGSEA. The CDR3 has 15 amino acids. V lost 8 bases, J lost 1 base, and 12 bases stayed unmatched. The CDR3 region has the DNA TGCAGCTATCTTAGAGTCGGGACAGGGAACACTGAAGCTTTCTTT. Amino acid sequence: CSYLRVGTGNTEAFF.

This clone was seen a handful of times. The DNA for the CDR3 is TGTGCCGACGACAGGGGGCGCGACTACAATGAGCAGTTCTTC. Translation gives CADDRGRDYNEQFF. J is TRBJ2-1 and V is TRBV24-1, with 10 nucleotides matching TRBD1. The trim removed 12 bases at V and 3 bases at J, leaving 7 bases unmatched. The V gene's germline CDR1 is KGHDR and CDR2 SFDVKD. The CDR3 consists of 14 residues.

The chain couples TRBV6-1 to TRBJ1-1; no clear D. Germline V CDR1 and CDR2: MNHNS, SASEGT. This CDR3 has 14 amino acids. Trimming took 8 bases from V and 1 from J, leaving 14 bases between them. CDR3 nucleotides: TGTGCCAGCGAGAGACACCAGCAGAACACTGAAGCTTTCTTT. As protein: CASERHQQNTEAFF.

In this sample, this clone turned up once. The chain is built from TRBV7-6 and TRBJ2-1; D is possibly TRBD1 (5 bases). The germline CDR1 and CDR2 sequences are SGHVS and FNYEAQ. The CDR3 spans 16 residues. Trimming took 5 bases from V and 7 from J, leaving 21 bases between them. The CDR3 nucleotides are TGTGCCAGCAGCGCAGGGTACATGGGTACCCTTAATGAGCAGTTCTTC. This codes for CASSAGYMGTLNEQFF.

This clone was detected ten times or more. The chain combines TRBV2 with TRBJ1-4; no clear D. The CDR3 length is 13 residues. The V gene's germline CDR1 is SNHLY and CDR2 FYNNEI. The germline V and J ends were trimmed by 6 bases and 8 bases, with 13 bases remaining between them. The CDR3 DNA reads TGTGCCAGCAGCCCCAAGAGCGGGGAAAAACTGTTTTTT. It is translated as CASSPKSGEKLFF.

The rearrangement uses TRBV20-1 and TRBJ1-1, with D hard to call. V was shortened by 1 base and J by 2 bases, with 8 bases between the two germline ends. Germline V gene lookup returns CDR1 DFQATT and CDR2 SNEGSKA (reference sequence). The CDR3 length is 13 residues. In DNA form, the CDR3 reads TGCAGTGCTAGAGGGTTAGGAAACACTGAAGCTTTCTTT. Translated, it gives CSARGLGNTEAFF.

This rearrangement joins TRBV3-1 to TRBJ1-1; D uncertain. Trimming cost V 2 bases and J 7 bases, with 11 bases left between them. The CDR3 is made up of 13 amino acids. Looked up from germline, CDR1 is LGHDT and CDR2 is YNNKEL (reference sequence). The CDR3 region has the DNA TGTGCCAGCAGCCAAACTTCCCGGGGTGAAGCTTTCTTT. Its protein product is CASSQTSRGEAFF.

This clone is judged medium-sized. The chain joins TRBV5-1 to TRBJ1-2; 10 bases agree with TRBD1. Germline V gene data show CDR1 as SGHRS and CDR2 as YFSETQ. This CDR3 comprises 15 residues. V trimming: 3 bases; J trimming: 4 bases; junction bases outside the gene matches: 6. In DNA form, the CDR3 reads TGCGCCAGCAGCTCCGGACAGGGGGTAGTCTATGGCTACACCTTC. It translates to CASSSGQGVVYGYTF.

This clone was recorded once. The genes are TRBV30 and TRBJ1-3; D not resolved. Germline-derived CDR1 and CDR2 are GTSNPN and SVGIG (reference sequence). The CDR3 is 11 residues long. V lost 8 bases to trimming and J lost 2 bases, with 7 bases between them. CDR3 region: CALGPGNTIYF. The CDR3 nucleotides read TGTGCCCTTGGGCCTGGAAACACCATATATTTT. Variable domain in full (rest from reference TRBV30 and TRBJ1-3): SQTIHQWPATLVQPVGSPLSLECTVEGTSNPNLYWYRQAAGRGLQLLFYSVGIGQISSEVPQNLSASRPQDRQFILSSKKLLLSDSGFYLCALGPGNTIYFGEGSWLTVV.

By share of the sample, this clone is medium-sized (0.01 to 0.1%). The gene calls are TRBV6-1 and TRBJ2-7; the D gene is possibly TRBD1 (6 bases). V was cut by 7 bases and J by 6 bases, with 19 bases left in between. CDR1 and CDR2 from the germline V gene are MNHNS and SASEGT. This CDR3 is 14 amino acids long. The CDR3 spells CASKEGGRGAEQYF. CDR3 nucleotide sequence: TGTGCCAGCAAGGAAGGGGGACGGGGCGCCGAGCAGTACTTC.

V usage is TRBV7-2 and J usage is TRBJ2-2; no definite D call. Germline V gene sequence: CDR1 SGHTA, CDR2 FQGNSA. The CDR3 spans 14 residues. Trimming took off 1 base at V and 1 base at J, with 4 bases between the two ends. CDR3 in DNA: TGTGCCAGCAGCTTAGAAGGGAACACCGGGGAGCTGTTTTTT. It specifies CASSLEGNTGELFF.

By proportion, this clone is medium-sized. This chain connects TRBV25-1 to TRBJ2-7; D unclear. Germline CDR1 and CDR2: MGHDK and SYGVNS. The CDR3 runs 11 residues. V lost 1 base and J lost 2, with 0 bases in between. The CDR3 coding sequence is TGTGCCAGCAGTGAATCCTACGAGCAGTACTTC. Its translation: CASSESYEQYF.

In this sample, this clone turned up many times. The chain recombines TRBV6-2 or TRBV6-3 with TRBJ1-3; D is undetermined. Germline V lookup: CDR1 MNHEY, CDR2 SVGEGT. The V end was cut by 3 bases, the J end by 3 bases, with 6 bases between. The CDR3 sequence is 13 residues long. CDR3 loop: CASSYADGNTIYF. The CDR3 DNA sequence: TGTGCCAGCAGTTATGCAGATGGAAACACCATATATTTT.

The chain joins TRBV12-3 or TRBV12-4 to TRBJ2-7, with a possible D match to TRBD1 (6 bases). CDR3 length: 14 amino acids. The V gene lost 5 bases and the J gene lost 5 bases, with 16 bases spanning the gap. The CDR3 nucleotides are TGTGCCAGCAGTCCCCCGGGGTACAGGGACGAGCAGTACTTC. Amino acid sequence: CASSPPGYRDEQYF.

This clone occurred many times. Written as DNA, the CDR3 is TGCGCCAGCAGCCCCGGACACCCTAGCACAGATACGCAGTATTTT. It codes for CASSPGHPSTDTQYF. The genes are TRBV5-1 and TRBJ2-3; D might be TRBD1 (5 bases). This CDR3 is built from 15 residues. The V end lost 4 bases, the J end lost 0 bases, and 12 bases lay between the germline ends. CDR1 SGHRS and CDR2 YFSETQ come from the germline V gene.

The CDR3 nucleotides read TGCAGTGCTAGTGTTCGGGGGAGGACAGATACGCAGTATTTT. Residues: CSASVRGRTDTQYF. This sequence joins TRBV20-1 and TRBJ2-3; tentative D call: TRBD2 (6 bases). Germline assignment: CDR1 DFQATT and CDR2 SNEGSKA (reference sequence). The CDR3 consists of 14 residues. V dropped 3 bases and J dropped 3 bases, with 13 bases sitting between them.

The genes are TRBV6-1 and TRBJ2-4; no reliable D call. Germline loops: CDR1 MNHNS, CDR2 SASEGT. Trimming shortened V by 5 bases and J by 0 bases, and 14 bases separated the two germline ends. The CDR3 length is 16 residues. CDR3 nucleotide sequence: TGTGCCAGCAGTCCCAGGTTATCCCTAGCCAAAAACATTCAGTACTTC. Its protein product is CASSPRLSLAKNIQYF.

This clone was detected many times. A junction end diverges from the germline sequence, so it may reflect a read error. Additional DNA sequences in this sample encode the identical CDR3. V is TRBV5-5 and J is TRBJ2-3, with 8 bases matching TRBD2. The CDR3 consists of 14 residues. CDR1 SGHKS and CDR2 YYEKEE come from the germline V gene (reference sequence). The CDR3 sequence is CASSERENTDTQYF. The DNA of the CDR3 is TGTGCCAGCAGCGAGCGGGAGAACACAGATACGCAGTATTTC.

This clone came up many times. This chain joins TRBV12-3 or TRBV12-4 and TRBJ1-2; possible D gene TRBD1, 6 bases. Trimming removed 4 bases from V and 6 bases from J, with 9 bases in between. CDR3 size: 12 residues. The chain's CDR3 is CASSSQGHGYTF. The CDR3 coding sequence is TGTGCCAGCAGTTCCCAGGGGCATGGCTACACCTTC.

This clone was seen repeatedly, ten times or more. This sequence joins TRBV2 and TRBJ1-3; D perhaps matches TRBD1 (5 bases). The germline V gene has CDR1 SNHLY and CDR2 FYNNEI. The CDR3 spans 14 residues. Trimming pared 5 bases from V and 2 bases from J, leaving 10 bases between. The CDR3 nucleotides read TGTGCCAGCAGTCAGGACATAGCTGGAAACACCATATATTTT. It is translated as CASSQDIAGNTIYF.

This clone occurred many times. The CDR3 sequence: CASSLTDEGPDGELFF. The CDR3 DNA is TGTGCCAGCAGCTTAACGGACGAGGGGCCGGACGGGGAGCTGTTTTTT. V and J are TRBV7-3 and TRBJ2-2; either TRBD1 or TRBD2 may fit D (5 bases each). The germline V gene encodes CDR1 SGHTA and CDR2 FQGTGA. The CDR3 has 16 amino acids. Trimming removed 0 bases at V and 7 bases at J, with 15 bases between.

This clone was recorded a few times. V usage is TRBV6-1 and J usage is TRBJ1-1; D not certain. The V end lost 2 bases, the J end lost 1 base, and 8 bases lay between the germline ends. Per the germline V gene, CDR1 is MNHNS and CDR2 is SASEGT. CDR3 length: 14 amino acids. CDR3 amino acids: CASSELGRNTEAFF. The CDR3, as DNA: TGTGCCAGCAGTGAACTGGGTAGGAACACTGAAGCTTTCTTT.

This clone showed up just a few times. The CDR3 region has the DNA TGCGCCAGCAGTAGACTAGCCTACGAGCAGTACTTC. This gives the protein CASSRLAYEQYF. This chain connects TRBV10-1 to TRBJ2-7; D is possibly TRBD2 (6 bases). CDR3 length equals 12 residues. With 5 bases removed from V and 2 bases from J, the gap between germline ends came to 7 bases. Germline V gene data show CDR1 as WNHNN and CDR2 as SYGVQD (reference sequence).

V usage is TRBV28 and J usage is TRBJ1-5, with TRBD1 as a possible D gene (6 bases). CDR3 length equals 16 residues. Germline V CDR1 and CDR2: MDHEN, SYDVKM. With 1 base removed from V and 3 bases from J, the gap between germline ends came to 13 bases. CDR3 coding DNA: TGTGCCAGCAGTTTATCTCGGGGGGCTTTCAATCAGCCCCAGCATTTT. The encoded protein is CASSLSRGAFNQPQHF.